The source of this TCR beta chain is a study of glioma-infiltrating T cells. Notes on this clonotype: What it binds is unknown. Possible read error: a much larger clone is one base away.

CDR1 and CDR2 from the germline V gene are LNHDA and SQIVND (reference sequence). The CDR3 spans 11 residues. Study-wide findings and caveats: Non-neoplastic patients had below-expected tissue-blood divergence, while all gliomas exceeded expectation.

Using RNA template, CDR3s of TCR alpha and beta were amplified with iRepertoire arm-PCR. TCRdb reprocessed the multiplex PCR reads with MiXCR, giving one entry per CDR3 protein. Of fewer than 200,000 distinct CDR3 sequences in the sample, roughly 45% were seen once. The source material was glioma tissue, nonneoplastic brain tissue, or PBMCs (not recorded which). The chain is built from TRBV19 and TRBJ1-2; no clear D gene. This TCR derives from a human donor with low-grade glioma or glioblastoma, undergoing nonglioma brain surgery, or in good health (not recorded which). The DNA for the CDR3 is TGTGCCAGTAGGGGAGGGTATGGCTACGCCTTC. It is translated as CASRGGYGYAF.